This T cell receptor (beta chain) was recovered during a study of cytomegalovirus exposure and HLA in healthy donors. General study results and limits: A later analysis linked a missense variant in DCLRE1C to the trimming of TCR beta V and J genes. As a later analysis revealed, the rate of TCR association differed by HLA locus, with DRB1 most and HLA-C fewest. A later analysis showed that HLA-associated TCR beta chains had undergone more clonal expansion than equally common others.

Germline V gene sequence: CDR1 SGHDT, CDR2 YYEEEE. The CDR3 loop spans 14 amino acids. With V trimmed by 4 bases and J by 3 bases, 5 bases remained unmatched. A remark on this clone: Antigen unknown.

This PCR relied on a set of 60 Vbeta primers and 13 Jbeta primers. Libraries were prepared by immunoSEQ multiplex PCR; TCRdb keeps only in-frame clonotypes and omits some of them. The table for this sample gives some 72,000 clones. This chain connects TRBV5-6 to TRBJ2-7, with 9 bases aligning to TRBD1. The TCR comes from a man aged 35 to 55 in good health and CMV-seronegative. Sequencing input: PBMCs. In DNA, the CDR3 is TGTGCCAGCAGCGGGACAGGGACCGTCTACGAGCAGTACTTC. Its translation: CASSGTGTVYEQYF.